This entry describes one TCR beta chain. Its antigen is as yet unknown. V was trimmed by 2 bases and J by 0 bases, leaving 5 bases between them. Germline V gives CDR1 KGHSH, CDR2 LQKENI. The CDR3 runs 14 residues. The sample comes from a study of beta chain features in type 1 diabetes. Study overall: Cell yields, gender and age were comparable in patients and healthy donors. Investigators examined nearly 110,000,000 sorted cells across all samples.

All of the isolated RNA was reverse transcribed, so expressed TCRB transcripts were sequenced. Libraries were prepared by immunoSEQ multiplex PCR; TCRdb keeps only in-frame clonotypes and omits some of them. The top ten clones hold 2.2% of a sample with 60,000 or so clones, around three fifths of them seen once. Overall study results and limits: Any HLA type influence on TCRB rearrangement was left unresolved here. When Type 1 diabetes patients were examined, their TCRB CDR3s proved moderately but significantly shorter in all four CD4+ subsets.

The sample taken for sequencing was Tregs from blood. The TCR sequence derives from a young woman in good health. This chain connects TRBV18 to TRBJ1-3; D unclear. The CDR3 protein is CASSPEASGNTIYF. In DNA form, the CDR3 reads TGTGCCAGCTCACCAGAGGCCTCTGGAAACACCATATATTTT.